A selection of T cell receptor beta chains follows, all from one sample in a study of shared clonotypes between healthy human individuals. Using immunoSEQ multiplex PCR, the repertoire was profiled, and TCRdb retains in-frame clones only, with some absent. The table records millions of clones, approximately 94% of them present only once. The specimen sequenced was naive CD8+ T cells from PBMCs. These TCRs come from a man aged 18 to 29 in good health. Some clones in this sample may be carry-over from other donors' samples. The CDR3 runs from the conserved cysteine through the conserved F or W. A D gene is named only where the DNA matches it firmly. Clone sizes are given selectively: once, few, many, or a class where the clone is expanded.

j_call v_call d_call clone_size cdr3_aa cdr3_nt
TRBJ2-7 TRBV19 TRBD2 NA CASTAAGGPYEQYF TGTGCCAGTACAGCCGCGGGAGGTCCTTACGAGCAGTACTTC
TRBJ2-5 TRBV28 TRBD2 NA CASSFRGLAGRETQYF TGTGCCAGCAGTTTTAGGGGTCTAGCGGGAAGAGAGACCCAGTACTTC
TRBJ2-1 TRBV5-6 NA NA CASSLVSGLVYNEQFF TGTGCCAGCAGCTTGGTGAGCGGATTAGTATACAATGAGCAGTTCTTC
TRBJ2-1 TRBV14 NA NA CASSHTLNEQFF TGTGCCAGCAGTCATACTTTGAATGAGCAGTTCTTC
TRBJ1-1 TRBV11-2 NA NA CASSLGANLNTEAFF TGTGCCAGCAGCTTAGGTGCCAACTTGAACACTGAAGCTTTCTTT
TRBJ1-3 TRBV27 NA NA CASSLFSDPGNTIYF TGTGCCAGCAGTTTATTTTCGGACCCTGGAAACACCATATATTTT
TRBJ2-5 TRBV11-2 TRBD2 NA CASSKEAGVLETQYF TGTGCCAGCAGCAAAGAGGCGGGAGTCCTAGAGACCCAGTACTTC
TRBJ1-3 TRBV5-6 NA NA CASSPGLFSGNTIYF TGTGCCAGCAGCCCAGGGTTATTCTCTGGAAACACCATATATTTT
TRBJ2-1 TRBV9 TRBD2 NA CASSVDLGLAGYNEQFF TGTGCCAGCAGCGTAGACCTGGGACTAGCCGGCTACAATGAGCAGTTCTTC
TRBJ2-1 TRBV28 NA NA CASSTPHPVRVNEQFF TGTGCCAGCAGCACCCCCCATCCTGTGCGGGTCAATGAGCAGTTCTTC
TRBJ2-7 TRBV27 NA once CASSPGPLYEQYF TGTGCCAGCAGTCCCGGGCCGTTATACGAGCAGTACTTC
TRBJ2-2 TRBV25-1 NA once CASSPPGPTGELFF TGTGCCAGCAGTCCCCCGGGGCCTACCGGGGAGCTGTTTTTT
TRBJ2-7 TRBV4-2 TRBD2 NA CASSQDLAGGPREQYF TGTGCCAGCAGCCAAGATTTGGCGGGAGGGCCGAGGGAGCAGTACTTC
TRBJ2-7 TRBV6-1 NA NA CAIADQQYF TGTGCCATCGCGGACCAGCAGTACTTC
TRBJ2-3 TRBV2 TRBD2 once CASSELLAGVGTDTQYF TGTGCCAGCAGTGAACTACTAGCGGGAGTTGGTACAGATACGCAGTATTTT
TRBJ2-2 TRBV4-1 NA once CASSHSPGSTGELFF TGCGCCAGCAGCCATTCCCCCGGGAGCACCGGGGAGCTGTTTTTT
TRBJ2-3 TRBV4-2 TRBD2 few CASSQEASGSPDTQYF TGTGCCAGCAGCCAAGAGGCTAGCGGGAGCCCAGATACGCAGTATTTT
TRBJ2-5 TRBV9 TRBD1 NA CTSSGGTGKETQYF TGTACCAGCAGCGGCGGGACAGGGAAAGAGACCCAGTACTTC
TRBJ1-1 TRBV29-1 NA few CSVEDPRRGAEAFF TGCAGCGTTGAAGATCCCAGGAGGGGGGCTGAAGCTTTCTTT
TRBJ2-1 TRBV4-1 NA NA CASSQDGGAPSYNEQFF TGCGCCAGCAGCCAAGATGGCGGGGCCCCCTCCTACAATGAGCAGTTCTTC
TRBJ2-7 TRBV29-1 NA NA CSVERLGHEAGQYF TGCAGCGTAGAAAGGCTGGGACATGAGGCCGGGCAGTACTTC
TRBJ2-7 TRBV5-4 TRBD1 NA CASSLASGGRYEQYF TGTGCCAGCAGCTTGGCATCAGGGGGCAGGTACGAGCAGTACTTC
TRBJ2-5 TRBV29-1 NA NA CSAIRETQYF TGCAGCGCGATCCGAGAGACCCAGTACTTC
TRBJ2-7 TRBV28 NA NA CASSLYGEQYF TGTGCCAGCAGTTTATACGGGGAGCAGTACTTC
TRBJ2-6 TRBV5-5 NA once CASSGANVLTF TGTGCCAGCTCAGGGGCCAACGTCCTGACTTTC
TRBJ2-7 TRBV25-1 NA NA CASSPGRYTGLSYEQYF TGTGCCAGCAGTCCGGGTCGATATACAGGCCTCTCCTACGAGCAGTACTTC
TRBJ1-2 TRBV30 NA NA CAWNWNTYYGYTF TGTGCCTGGAACTGGAACACCTACTATGGCTACACCTTC